Reported below is one T cell receptor (beta chain). Its antigen remains unknown. The data derive from a study of cytomegalovirus exposure and HLA in healthy donors. Notes on the study in general: Researchers reported from a later analysis that most CMV-associated TCR beta chains appeared HLA-restricted. Sequences of the TCR beta chain were said to predict the HLA-A and HLA-B alleles of most subjects accurately. Per a later analysis, about 15,000 TCR beta sequences showed association with HLA alleles at 0.05 false discovery rate.

Vbeta (60) and Jbeta (13) primers were used in the PCR. In the original analysis: A later analysis tallied about 80 million unique TCR beta chains, 9.5 million to 14 million of them shared. Here immunoSEQ multiplex PCR was the method, and the copy in TCRdb shows in-frame clones only, minus some. Clonal size and the V and J genes are those of that table, whereas D and trimming came from the DNA. The sample lists some 120,000 clones, 81% occurring once. Sample: PBMCs. This clonotype was sampled from a woman aged 30 to 39 in good health and CMV-seronegative.

The CDR3 sequence: CASSLAGTVGNQPQHF. The CDR3 DNA sequence: TGTGCCAGCAGCTTGGCCGGGACAGTTGGCAATCAGCCCCAGCATTTT. The chain recombines TRBV5-6 with TRBJ1-5; 7 nucleotides align to TRBD1. Trimming at V came to 0 bases and at J to 2 bases, leaving 5 bases not matched to a gene. The germline V gene encodes CDR1 SGHDT and CDR2 YYEEEE. The CDR3 is 16 residues long.